This T cell receptor (beta chain) came from a study of spatial heterogeneity in lung cancer. All TCR cDNA molecules were individually tagged with a unique molecular identifier. Via MiXCR, TCRdb re-called the 5' RACE reads, giving one row per CDR3 protein. The sample has roughly 120,000 distinct CDR3 sequences, more than 9% seen once. This sample's time point: blood at routine non-recurrence follow-up after resection. Whole RNA came from tumor, nontumor lung or frozen PBMC and was sequenced without being sorted. Germline values: CDR1 SGDLS, CDR2 YYNGEE. V shed 0 bases and J 0 bases; nucleotides not matched to a gene: 11. This CDR3 contains 20 residues.

The rearrangement links TRBV9 to TRBJ2-6; 8 bases agree with TRBD1. This clonotype originated in a male donor with early-stage non-small cell lung cancer. The sequencing here drew on PBMCs, taken at follow-up. CDR3: CASSVATGRTGSSGANVLTF. In nucleotides, the CDR3 is TGTGCCAGCAGCGTAGCTACAGGGAGGACAGGGAGCTCTGGGGCCAACGTCCTGACTTTC.